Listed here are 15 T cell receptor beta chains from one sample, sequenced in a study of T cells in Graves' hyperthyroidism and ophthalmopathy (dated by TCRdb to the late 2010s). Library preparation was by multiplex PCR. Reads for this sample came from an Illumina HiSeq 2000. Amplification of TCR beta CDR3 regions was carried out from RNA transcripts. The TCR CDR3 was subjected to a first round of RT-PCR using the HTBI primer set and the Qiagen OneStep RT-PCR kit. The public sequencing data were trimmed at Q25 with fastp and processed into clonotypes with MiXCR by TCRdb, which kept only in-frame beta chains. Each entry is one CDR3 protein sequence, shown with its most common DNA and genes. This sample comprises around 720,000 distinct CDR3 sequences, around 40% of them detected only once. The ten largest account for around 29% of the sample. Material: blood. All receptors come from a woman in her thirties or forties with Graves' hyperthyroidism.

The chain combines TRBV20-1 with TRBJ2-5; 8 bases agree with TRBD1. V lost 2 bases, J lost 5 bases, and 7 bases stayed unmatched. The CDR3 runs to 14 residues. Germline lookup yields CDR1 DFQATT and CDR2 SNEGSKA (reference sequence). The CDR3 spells CSARKAGGRETQYF. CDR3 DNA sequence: TGCAGTGCTAGAAAGGCAGGGGGCCGGGAGACCCAGTACTTC.

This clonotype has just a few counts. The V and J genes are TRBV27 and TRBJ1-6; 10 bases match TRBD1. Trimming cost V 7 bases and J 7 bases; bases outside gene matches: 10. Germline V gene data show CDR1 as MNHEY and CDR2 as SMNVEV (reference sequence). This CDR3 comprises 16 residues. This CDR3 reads CASINLGQGRNSPLHF. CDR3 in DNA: TGTGCCAGCATCAACCTGGGACAGGGGAGGAATTCACCCCTCCACTTT.

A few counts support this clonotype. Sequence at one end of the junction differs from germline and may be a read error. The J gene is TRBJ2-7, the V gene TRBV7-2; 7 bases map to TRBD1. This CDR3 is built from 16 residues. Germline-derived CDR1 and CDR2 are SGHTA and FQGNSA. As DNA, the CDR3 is TGCGCCAGCAGCCAAGAGGGGGCTCCAGCAACATACGAGCAGTACTTC. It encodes CASSQEGAPATYEQYF.

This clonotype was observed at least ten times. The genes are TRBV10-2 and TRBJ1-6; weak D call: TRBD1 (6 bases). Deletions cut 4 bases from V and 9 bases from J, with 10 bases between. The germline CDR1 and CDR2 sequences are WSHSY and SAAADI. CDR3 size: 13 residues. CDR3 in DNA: TGCGCCAGCAGTGCAGGGGTAACTTCACCCCTCCACTTT. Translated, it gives CASSAGVTSPLHF.

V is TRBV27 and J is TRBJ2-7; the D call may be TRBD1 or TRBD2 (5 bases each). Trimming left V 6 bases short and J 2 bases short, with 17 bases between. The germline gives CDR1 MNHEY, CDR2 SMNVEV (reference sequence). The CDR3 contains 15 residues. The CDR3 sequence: CASRDTGTSTYEQYF. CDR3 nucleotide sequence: TGTGCCAGCAGAGACACCGGGACCTCGACCTACGAGCAGTACTTC.

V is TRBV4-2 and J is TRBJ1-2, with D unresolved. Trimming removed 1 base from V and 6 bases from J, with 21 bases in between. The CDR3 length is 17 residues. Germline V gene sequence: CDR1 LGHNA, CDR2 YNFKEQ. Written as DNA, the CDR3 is TGTGCCAGCAGCCAAGGGGTTGGCTCAGGAAACCGGGATGGCTACACCTTC. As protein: CASSQGVGSGNRDGYTF.

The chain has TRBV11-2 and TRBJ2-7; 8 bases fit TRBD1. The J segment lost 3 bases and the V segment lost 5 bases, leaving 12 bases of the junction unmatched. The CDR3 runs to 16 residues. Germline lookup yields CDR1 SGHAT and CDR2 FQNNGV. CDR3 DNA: TGTGCCAGCAGCCAGGGTAGACGGACAGGGAACTACGAGCAGTACTTC. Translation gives CASSQGRRTGNYEQYF. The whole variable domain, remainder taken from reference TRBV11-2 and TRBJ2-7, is EAGVAQSPRYKIIEKRQSVAFWCNPISGHATLYWYQQILGQGPKLLIQFQNNGVVDDSQLPKDRFSAERLKGVDSTLKIQPAKLEDSAVYLCASSQGRRTGNYEQYFGPGTRLTVT.

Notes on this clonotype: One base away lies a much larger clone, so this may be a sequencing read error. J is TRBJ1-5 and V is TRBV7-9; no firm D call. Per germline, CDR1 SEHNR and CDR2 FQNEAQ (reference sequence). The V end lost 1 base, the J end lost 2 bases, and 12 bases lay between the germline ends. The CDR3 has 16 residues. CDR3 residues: CASSLVLAGGNQPQHF. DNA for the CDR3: TGTGCCAGCAGCTTAGTCTTGGCAGGAGGCAATCAGCCCCAGCATTTT.

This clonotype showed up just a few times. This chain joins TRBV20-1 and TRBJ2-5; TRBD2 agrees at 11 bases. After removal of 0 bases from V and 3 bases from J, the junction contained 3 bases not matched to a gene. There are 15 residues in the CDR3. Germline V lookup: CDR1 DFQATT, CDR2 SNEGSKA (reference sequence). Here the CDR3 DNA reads TGCAGTGCTAGAGATTCGGGACTAGCGGAAGAGACCCAGTACTTC. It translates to CSARDSGLAEETQYF.

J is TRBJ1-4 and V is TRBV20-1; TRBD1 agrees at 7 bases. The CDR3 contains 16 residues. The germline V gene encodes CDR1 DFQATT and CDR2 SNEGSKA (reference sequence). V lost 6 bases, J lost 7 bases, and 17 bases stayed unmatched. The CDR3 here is CSADLQGQGGGEKLFF. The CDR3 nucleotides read TGCAGTGCCGACTTACAGGGACAAGGGGGCGGTGAAAAACTGTTTTTT.

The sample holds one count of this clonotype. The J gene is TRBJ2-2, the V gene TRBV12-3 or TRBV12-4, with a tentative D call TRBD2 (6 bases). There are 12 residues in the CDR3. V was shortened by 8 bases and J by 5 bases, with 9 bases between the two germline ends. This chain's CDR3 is CASVRETGELFF. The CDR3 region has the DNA TGTGCCAGCGTCCGGGAGACCGGGGAGCTGTTTTTT.

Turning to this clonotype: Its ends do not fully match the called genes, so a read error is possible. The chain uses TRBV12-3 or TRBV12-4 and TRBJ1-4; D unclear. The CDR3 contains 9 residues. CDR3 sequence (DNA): TGTGCCAGCAGTTCGAACGGGGAGTTT. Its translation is CASSSNGEF.

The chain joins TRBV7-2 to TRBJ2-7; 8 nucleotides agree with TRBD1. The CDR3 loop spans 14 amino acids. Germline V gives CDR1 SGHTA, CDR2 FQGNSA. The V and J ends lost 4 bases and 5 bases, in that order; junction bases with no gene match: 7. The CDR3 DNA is TGTGCCAGCAGCTCCCGGACAGGGCAGAACGAGCAGTACTTC. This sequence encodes CASSSRTGQNEQYF.

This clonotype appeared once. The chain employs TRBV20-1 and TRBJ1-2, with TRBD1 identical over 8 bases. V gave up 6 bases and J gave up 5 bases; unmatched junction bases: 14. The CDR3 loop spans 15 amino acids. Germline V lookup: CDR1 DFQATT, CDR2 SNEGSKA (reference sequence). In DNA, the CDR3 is TGCAGTGCCAGCAGTCGACCTGGGACAGGTTATGGCTACACCTTC. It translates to CSASSRPGTGYGYTF.

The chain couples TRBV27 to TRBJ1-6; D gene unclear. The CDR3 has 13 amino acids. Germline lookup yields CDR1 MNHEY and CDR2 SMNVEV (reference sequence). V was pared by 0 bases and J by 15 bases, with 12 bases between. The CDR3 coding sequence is TGTGCCAGCAGTTTATCGTCTCCGGTGGGCCTCCACTTT. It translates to CASSLSSPVGLHF.